This T cell receptor beta chain was captured by sequencing in a study of Graves' ophthalmopathy and Graves' hyperthyroidism. The authors amplified TCR beta CDR3 regions from RNA transcripts. RT-PCR was first run with HTBI primers, then multiplex PCR in a second round. TCRdb processed the multiplex PCR reads anew with MiXCR; each CDR3 protein has one entry. The sample contains almost 750,000 distinct CDR3 sequences, 35% to 50% of which appear only once. Whole-study findings and limits: Most thyroid clonotypes with frequency above 0.001 were detected in blood too. Cross-validated, the 13-signature model showed 87.88%/81.08% sensitivity/specificity, and 80%/75% in the test set.

Remarks on this clonotype: The antigen is not known.

The CDR3 runs 14 residues. This sequence was found in an adult man with Graves' ophthalmopathy. Sequenced input: peripheral blood. This chain uses TRBV12-3 or TRBV12-4 with TRBJ1-2; D is ambiguous. CDR3 bases: TGTGCTAGTGGCCCCGTAGGAGGAGGCTATGGCTACACCTTC. This gives the protein CASGPVGGGYGYTF.